The 5 T cell receptor beta chains below come from one sample, sequenced in a study of T-cell reconstitution after alpha-beta-depleted transplantation in children. Preparing the TCRbeta library involved the use of unique molecular identifiers. TCRdb fed the PCR reads into MiXCR, producing one record per CDR3 protein. The data show under 450,000 distinct CDR3 sequences, around 15% seen once. The material sequenced was PBMCs, mostly from graft donor cells, taken 360 days after TCRalphabeta/CD19-depleted stem cell transplant. Every receptor here comes from a boy in the first two years of life who had a stem cell transplant for Wiskott-Aldrich syndrome, so the T cells may come from the graft donor.

The chain recombines TRBV5-1 with TRBJ2-1, with TRBD2 matching 9 bases. The V segment lost 2 bases and the J segment 9 bases; nucleotides outside the gene matches: 9. CDR1 and CDR2 (germline): SGHRS, YFSETQ. The CDR3 extends over 15 amino acids. The CDR3 coding sequence is TGCGCCAGCAGCTTTGGGGGACTAGCCGTTTTTGAGCAGTTCTTC. It is translated as CASSFGGLAVFEQFF.

There are a few counts of this clonotype. This sequence joins TRBV6-5 and TRBJ2-3; 10 bases map to TRBD2. From germline, CDR1 is MNHEY and CDR2 SVGAGI. Trimming took 0 bases from V and 2 from J; bases not matched to a gene: 8. The CDR3 spans 18 residues. CDR3: CASSYSTLAGGYTDTQYF. CDR3 coding DNA: TGTGCCAGCAGTTACTCAACCTTAGCGGGGGGTTACACAGATACGCAGTATTTT.

The rearrangement joins TRBV25-1 to TRBJ1-3; a weak D match, TRBD1 (5 bases). This CDR3 is 14 amino acids long. Germline V gene sequence: CDR1 MGHDK, CDR2 SYGVNS. Trimming cost V 4 bases and J 4 bases, with 11 bases left between them. The DNA of the CDR3 is TGTGCCAGCAGTGGACCGGGACTGGGAAACACCATATATTTT. It translates to CASSGPGLGNTIYF. The full variable domain, with the rest looked up from reference TRBV25-1 and TRBJ1-3, is EADIYQTPRYLVIGTGKKITLECSQTMGHDKMYWYQQDPGMELHLIHYSYGVNSTEKGDLSSESTVSRIRTEHFPLTLESARPSHTSQYLCASSGPGLGNTIYFGEGSWLTVV.

This clonotype turned up a few times. The V gene is TRBV12-3 or TRBV12-4, the J gene TRBJ2-1, with 10 bases fitting TRBD2. Germline trimming cut 5 bases from V and 1 base from J; bases unmatched to any gene: 11. The CDR3 runs 18 residues. CDR3: CASSPSGLAGESYNEQFF. For the CDR3, the DNA is TGTGCCAGCAGTCCCTCCGGGCTAGCGGGAGAATCCTACAATGAGCAGTTCTTC.

CDR3 bases: TGCAGTGCTAGCCTAAGGACCCAGGGGGCGAGTTCACCCCTCCACTTT. Translating gives CSASLRTQGASSPLHF. The chain couples TRBV20-1 to TRBJ1-6; 8 nucleotides line up with TRBD1. The CDR3 is 16 residues long. From germline, CDR1 is DFQATT and CDR2 SNEGSKA (reference sequence). After removal of 3 bases from V and 9 bases from J, the junction contained 13 bases not matched to a gene.